The subject of this entry is one T cell receptor beta chain. Its cognate antigen is unknown. This record belongs to a study of T cell responses to AZD1222 COVID-19 vaccine. Profiled with immunoSEQ multiplex PCR; TCRdb holds only in-frame clones, not every one. Of around 83,000 clones listed, 86% were seen once; the top ten hold 7.5% to 9%. Study-level points and caveats: Close to half of all spike-specific TCRs reportedly target regions of the variants that are unmutated. Of the AZD1222 recipients, only 5 to 7 were seropositive at baseline.

This clonotype originated in an adult in good health. The specimen was peripheral blood, collected on day 0 of AZD1222 vaccination.

The CDR3 sequence is CASSSRMRVGELFF. The CDR3 DNA is TGTGCCAGCAGCTCGCGTATGCGCGTCGGGGAGCTGTTTTTT. This chain joins TRBV7-8 and TRBJ2-2; no firm D call. Trimming removed 4 bases from V and 7 bases from J, with 13 bases in between. Germline lookup yields CDR1 SGHVS and CDR2 FQNEAQ. The CDR3 is 14 residues long.